This is a list of T cell receptor beta chains from one sample in a study of early T cells in non-severe SARS-CoV-2 infection. TCRdb reprocessed the 5' RACE reads via MiXCR and lists one record per CDR3 protein. The table lists around 35,000 distinct CDR3 sequences, more than 4.5% of them singletons, with 5% to 5.5% in the top ten. Material for sequencing was whole blood. These receptors all stem from an adult who was a healthcare worker with PCR-confirmed SARS-CoV-2 infection or an uninfected control (not recorded which). Both conserved end residues are part of each CDR3. Fields, in order: V gene, J gene, clone size, D gene, CDR3 protein, CDR3 DNA. D genes are given only for firm matches. Only part of the rows carry a size: once, few, many, or a class if the clone is expanded.

v_call: TRBV11-2; j_call: TRBJ2-1; clone_size: few; d_call: TRBD2; cdr3_aa: CASSSQGTSVYNEQFF; cdr3_nt: TGTGCCAGCAGCTCCCAGGGGACTAGCGTTTACAATGAGCAGTTCTTC
v_call: TRBV9; j_call: TRBJ1-4; clone_size: many; d_call: TRBD1; cdr3_aa: CASSPDNRGPAEEKLFF; cdr3_nt: TGTGCCAGCAGCCCAGACAACAGGGGGCCCGCGGAAGAAAAACTGTTTTTT
v_call: TRBV6-1; j_call: TRBJ2-1; clone_size: many; d_call: TRBD2; cdr3_aa: CASGDDVGLAGAYNEQFF; cdr3_nt: TGTGCCAGCGGCGATGATGTGGGACTAGCGGGAGCCTACAATGAGCAGTTCTTC
v_call: TRBV4-1; j_call: TRBJ2-3; clone_size: many; d_call: NA; cdr3_aa: CASSAARSTDTQYF; cdr3_nt: TGCGCCAGCAGTGCCGCCAGAAGCACAGATACGCAGTATTTT
v_call: TRBV18; j_call: TRBJ1-1; clone_size: NA; d_call: TRBD1; cdr3_aa: CASSDRQGLNTEAFF; cdr3_nt: TGTGCCAGCTCAGATAGACAGGGTCTGAACACTGAAGCTTTCTTT
v_call: TRBV6-5; j_call: TRBJ2-1; clone_size: few; d_call: TRBD2; cdr3_aa: CASSYVRTSDKRWVPYNEQFF; cdr3_nt: TGTGCCAGCAGTTACGTCCGGACTAGCGACAAGAGATGGGTCCCCTACAATGAGCAGTTCTTC
v_call: TRBV2; j_call: TRBJ1-5; clone_size: many; d_call: NA; cdr3_aa: CASSEALGGDNQPQHF; cdr3_nt: TGTGCCAGCAGTGAAGCGCTAGGGGGTGACAATCAGCCCCAGCATTTT
v_call: TRBV6-6; j_call: TRBJ2-1; clone_size: few; d_call: NA; cdr3_aa: CASSSRDRPGNEQFF; cdr3_nt: TGTGCCAGCAGTTCCCGGGACCGACCGGGCAATGAGCAGTTCTTC
v_call: TRBV7-9; j_call: TRBJ1-1; clone_size: NA; d_call: TRBD1; cdr3_aa: CASSSPDRGRAEAFF; cdr3_nt: TGTGCCAGCAGCTCACCGGACAGGGGCAGGGCTGAAGCTTTCTTT
v_call: TRBV20-1; j_call: TRBJ2-2; clone_size: NA; d_call: NA; cdr3_aa: CSAGKNTGELFF; cdr3_nt: TGCAGTGCCGGCAAGAACACCGGGGAGCTGTTTTTT
v_call: TRBV29-1; j_call: TRBJ2-7; clone_size: many; d_call: TRBD2; cdr3_aa: CSVGAAGIGEQYF; cdr3_nt: TGCAGCGTTGGGGCAGCGGGGATTGGCGAGCAGTACTTC
v_call: TRBV14; j_call: TRBJ2-5; clone_size: NA; d_call: NA; cdr3_aa: CASSKDLLQETQYF; cdr3_nt: TGTGCCAGCAGCAAGGACTTACTCCAAGAGACCCAGTACTTC
v_call: TRBV7-2; j_call: TRBJ2-1; clone_size: NA; d_call: NA; cdr3_aa: CASSLKYEQFF; cdr3_nt: TGTGCCAGCAGCTTAAAGTATGAGCAGTTCTTC
v_call: TRBV27; j_call: TRBJ2-7; clone_size: NA; d_call: TRBD1; cdr3_aa: CASSYQGAGEQYF; cdr3_nt: TGTGCCAGCAGCTATCAGGGGGCAGGCGAGCAGTACTTC
v_call: TRBV6-6; j_call: TRBJ2-1; clone_size: few; d_call: NA; cdr3_aa: CASSRPLQARSSYNEQFF; cdr3_nt: TGTGCCAGCAGCCGACCCTTACAGGCCCGATCGTCCTACAATGAGCAGTTCTTC